These 10 T cell receptor beta chains originate from one sample sequenced in a study of T-cell memory formation after mild COVID-19. TCRdb ran MiXCR on the 5' RACE reads and lists one entry per CDR3 protein. The data hold 200,000 to 250,000 distinct CDR3 sequences, with 27% observed a single time. Sample: PBMCs or a T cell subset sorted from them (not recorded which). The origin of the receptors is an adult woman who had mild COVID-19 (a few samples of this study predate the infection). Cell type and time point are not known.

This clonotype was observed a handful of times. The genes are TRBV5-4 and TRBJ2-1; 8 bases are a match to TRBD2. After removal of 3 bases from V and 6 bases from J, the junction contained 2 bases not matched to a gene. Germline V CDR1 and CDR2: SGHNT, YYREEE (reference sequence). The CDR3 is made up of 13 amino acids. The CDR3 DNA sequence: TGTGCCAGCAGCTCCACTAGCGGCAATGAGCAGTTCTTC. This encodes CASSSTSGNEQFF.

The sample holds a few counts of this clonotype. The genes are TRBV7-9 and TRBJ2-1, with 8 positions matching TRBD2. With V trimmed by 9 bases and J by 7 bases, 8 bases remained unmatched. Germline CDR1 and CDR2: SEHNR and FQNEAQ (reference sequence). This CDR3 spans 13 amino acids. The CDR3 loop is CASTLAGYNEQFF. CDR3 nucleotide sequence: TGTGCCAGTACGCTAGCGGGTTATAATGAGCAGTTCTTC.

This clonotype was observed a handful of times. The V and J genes are TRBV7-9 and TRBJ1-1, with D unresolved. V was shortened by 0 bases and J by 1 base, with 6 bases between the two germline ends. The length of the CDR3 is 14 residues. Germline CDR1 SEHNR, CDR2 FQNEAQ (reference sequence). CDR3: CASSLAYTNTEAFF. The CDR3 bases are TGTGCCAGCAGCTTAGCGTACACGAACACTGAAGCTTTCTTT. The whole variable domain, remainder taken from reference TRBV7-9 and TRBJ1-1, is DTGVSQNPRHKITKRGQNVTFRCDPISEHNRLYWYRQTLGQGPEFLTYFQNEAQLEKSRLLSDRFSAERPKGSFSTLEIQRTEQGDSAMYLCASSLAYTNTEAFFGQGTRLTVV.

This clonotype was observed a few times. The CDR3 region is CASSLEAGDYTGELFF. CDR3 bases: TGTGCCAGCAGCTTAGAGGCAGGGGATTACACCGGGGAGCTGTTTTTT. The chain carries TRBV11-3 and TRBJ2-2, with D maybe TRBD1 (6 bases). Germline assignment: CDR1 SGHNT and CDR2 YENEEA. The V end was cut by 0 bases, the J end by 3 bases, with 11 bases between. There are 16 residues in the CDR3.

This clonotype was seen more than once but under ten times. The V and J genes are TRBV3-1 and TRBJ2-7; 10 nucleotides match TRBD2. The CDR3 spans 17 residues. Germline assignment: CDR1 LGHDT and CDR2 YNNKEL (reference sequence). With V trimmed by 4 bases and J by 2 bases, 11 bases remained unmatched. CDR3 sequence (DNA): TGTGCCAGCAGCCCCAACGCTGGAGCGGGGGGGACCTACGAGCAGTACTTC. Its protein is CASSPNAGAGGTYEQYF.

This clonotype has a handful of counts. The V gene is TRBV12-3 or TRBV12-4, the J gene TRBJ1-6; D is unresolved. With 4 bases removed from V and 10 bases from J, the gap between germline ends came to 17 bases. The CDR3 runs to 15 residues. The CDR3 sequence: CASSSAASSPSPLHF. Here the CDR3 DNA reads TGTGCCAGCAGTTCTGCGGCATCGTCCCCATCACCCCTCCACTTT.

V gene TRBV6-5 combines with J gene TRBJ2-5; 14 bases agree with TRBD2. Germline CDR1 and CDR2: MNHEY and SVGAGI. CDR3 length: 17 amino acids. The J segment lost 5 bases and the V segment lost 5 bases, leaving 10 bases of the junction unmatched. The CDR3 bases are TGTGCCAGCAGTCCGCCGACTAGCGGGGGGGCCTGGGAGACCCAGTACTTC. It is translated as CASSPPTSGGAWETQYF.

The chain joins TRBV7-3 to TRBJ2-1; 10 positions agree with TRBD1. This CDR3 region has 15 residues. Trimming cost V 3 bases and J 7 bases; bases outside gene matches: 6. Germline assignment: CDR1 SGHTA and CDR2 FQGTGA. The CDR3 DNA reads TGTGCCAGCAGCTTGTTAGGGACAGGGGATAATGAGCAGTTCTTC. Residues: CASSLLGTGDNEQFF. Full variable domain (missing parts from reference TRBV7-3 and TRBJ2-1): GAGVSQTPSNKVTEKGKYVELRCDPISGHTALYWYRQSLGQGPEFLIYFQGTGAADDSGLPNDRFFAVRPEGSVSTLKIQRTERGDSAVYLCASSLLGTGDNEQFFGPGTRLTVL.

This chain links TRBV30 with TRBJ2-5; TRBD2 might be the D (5 bases). V was trimmed by 2 bases and J by 5 bases, leaving 18 bases between them. The CDR3 length is 15 residues. The germline CDR1 and CDR2 sequences are GTSNPN and SVGIG (reference sequence). CDR3 nucleotide sequence: TGTGCCTGGAGTCCTAGCAGCGGCTCGGGGGAGACCCAGTACTTC. It specifies CAWSPSSGSGETQYF.

The J gene is TRBJ1-2, the V gene TRBV7-9; a possible D gene is TRBD1 (5 bases). Germline V gene data show CDR1 as SEHNR and CDR2 as FQNEAQ (reference sequence). The CDR3 totals 13 residues. Between the trimmed V and J ends, which lost 1 base and 12 bases, there was a span of 15 bases. CDR3 DNA: TGTGCCAGCAGCTTAGTCCCCCCCGGGGACCACACCTTC. It translates to CASSLVPPGDHTF.